The 22 T cell receptor beta chains reported below all come from one sample, sequenced in a study of blood T cell repertoires in COVID-19. Sequencing was performed with immunoSEQ multiplex PCR; in TCRdb, only in-frame clones are kept and a portion is missing. The sample lists approximately 32,000 clones, about nine tenths occurring once. The sample consisted of peripheral blood. All receptors derive from a man aged 60 to 75 with active COVID-19.

The genes are TRBV3-1 (or the pseudogene TRBV3-2) and TRBJ1-2; D unclear. The length of the CDR3 is 12 residues. Deletions cut 0 bases from V and 8 bases from J, with 7 bases between. Germline V gives CDR1 LGHDT, CDR2 YNNKEL (reference sequence). For the CDR3, the DNA is TGTGCCAGCAGCCAAGAATCGGTCGGCTACACCTTC. Protein: CASSQESVGYTF.

The chain combines TRBV5-1 with TRBJ2-7, with D perhaps TRBD2 (5 bases). Trimming removed 4 bases from V and 3 bases from J, with 8 bases in between. The CDR3 consists of 12 residues. Per germline, CDR1 SGHRS and CDR2 YFSETQ. DNA for the CDR3: TGCGCCAGCAGCGCCCGGGACTACGAGCAGTACTTC. It yields the protein CASSARDYEQYF.

This rearrangement joins TRBV19 to TRBJ2-2, with 14 nucleotides matching TRBD2. Germline CDR1 and CDR2: LNHDA and SQIVND (reference sequence). V dropped 8 bases and J dropped 7; count of bases not matched to a gene: 9. The CDR3 contains 16 residues. CDR3 loop: CASRHGTSGSGGELFF. For the CDR3, the DNA is TGTGCCAGTCGACATGGGACTAGCGGGAGTGGCGGGGAGCTGTTTTTT. The entire variable domain, with the rest obtained from reference TRBV19 and TRBJ2-2, is as follows: DGGITQSPKYLFRKEGQNVTLSCEQNLNHDAMYWYRQDPGQGLRLIYYSQIVNDFQKGDIAEGYSVSREKKESFPLTVTSAQKNPTAFYLCASRHGTSGSGGELFFGEGSRLTVL.

V and J are TRBV7-2 and TRBJ2-4; TRBD2 matches at 9 bases. CDR1 is SGHTA and CDR2 is FQGNSA in the germline V gene. V was clipped by 0 bases and J by 3 bases; unmatched bases: 6. CDR3 size: 17 residues. Written as DNA, the CDR3 is TGTGCCAGCAGCTTAGCCGTAGCGGGAGCTGGCAAAAACATTCAGTACTTC. As protein: CASSLAVAGAGKNIQYF.

J is TRBJ2-2 and V is TRBV30; tentatively, D is TRBD2 (5 bases). V dropped 3 bases and J dropped 2 bases, with 10 bases sitting between them. Germline lookup yields CDR1 GTSNPN and CDR2 SVGIG (reference sequence). The CDR3 is made up of 14 amino acids. CDR3 sequence reads: CAWRDWRNTGELFF. The CDR3 DNA sequence: TGTGCCTGGAGGGACTGGAGAAACACCGGGGAGCTGTTTTTT.

A single count supports this clone. The chain uses TRBV30 and TRBJ2-7, with D hard to call. The CDR3 is 12 residues long. Trimming shortened V by 6 bases and J by 1 base, and 10 bases separated the two germline ends. Looked up from germline, CDR1 is GTSNPN and CDR2 is SVGIG (reference sequence). The CDR3: CACKQTSYEQYF. The DNA of the CDR3 is TGTGCCTGTAAACAGACATCCTACGAGCAGTACTTC.

CDR3 in DNA: TGCGCCAGCAGCTGGCGGGAAGAGCAGTTCTTC. Residues: CASSWREEQFF. V is TRBV5-1 and J is TRBJ2-1; D perhaps matches TRBD2 (6 bases). CDR3 length equals 11 residues. Trimming removed 3 bases from V and 10 bases from J, with 8 bases in between. Germline assignment: CDR1 SGHRS and CDR2 YFSETQ.

The chain has TRBV6-4 and TRBJ2-3; 10 positions match TRBD2. The CDR3 spans 15 residues. Germline CDR1 is MRHNA and CDR2 is SNTAGT. Trimming removed 7 bases from V and 3 bases from J; junction bases left unmatched: 7. The CDR3 here is CASTPLAGTTDTQYF. The CDR3, as DNA: TGTGCCAGCACTCCACTAGCGGGGACAACAGATACGCAGTATTTT.

The V call is TRBV5-8, the J call TRBJ1-6; a weak D match, TRBD1 (6 bases). The CDR3 sequence is 15 residues long. Trimming left V 2 bases short and J 8 bases short, with 14 bases between. Germline CDR1 SGHTS, CDR2 YDEGEE. CDR3 region: CASSLGQGYHSPLHF. The CDR3 DNA follows: TGTGCCAGCAGCTTAGGGCAGGGGTATCATTCACCCCTCCACTTT. Based on the CDR3 plus reference TRBV5-8 and TRBJ1-6, the full variable domain is EAGVTQSPTHLIKTRGQQATLRCSPISGHTSVYWYQQALGLGLQFLLWYDEGEERNRGNFPPRFSGRQFPNYSSELNVNALELEDSALYLCASSLGQGYHSPLHFGNGTRLTVT.

This clone appeared a single time. J is TRBJ1-5 and V is TRBV6-5; no firm D call. V shed 7 bases and J shed 0 bases, with 7 bases lying between them. The CDR3 length is 13 residues. Looked up from germline, CDR1 is MNHEY and CDR2 is SVGAGI. The CDR3 coding sequence is TGTGCCAGCACGCAGGTTAGCAATCAGCCCCAGCATTTT. Its protein product is CASTQVSNQPQHF.

The chain is built from TRBV4-3 and TRBJ2-1, with TRBD1 identical over 11 bases. The V gene's germline CDR1 is LGHNA and CDR2 YSLEER. V was pared by 5 bases and J by 6 bases, with 6 bases of the junction left unmatched. The CDR3 has 15 residues. The CDR3 DNA reads as TGCGCCAGCAGCGGCCGGGACAGGGGGTTCAATGAGCAGTTCTTC. Encoded protein: CASSGRDRGFNEQFF.

The J gene is TRBJ2-3, the V gene TRBV7-3; 8 bases match TRBD1. The CDR3 covers 17 residues. The J segment lost 5 bases and the V segment lost 5 bases, leaving 15 bases of the junction unmatched. Germline CDR1 reads SGHTA; CDR2 reads FQGTGA. The CDR3 coding sequence is TGTGCCAGCAGCCCTCAAATCGGCAGGGGGCATGGAGATACGCAGTATTTT. Amino acids: CASSPQIGRGHGDTQYF.

CDR3 in DNA: TGTGCCAGCAGTATGACCGGGACAGGGAGAGAGACCCAGTACTTC. Protein sequence: CASSMTGTGRETQYF. V and J are TRBV9 and TRBJ2-5, with 9 bases fitting TRBD1. Germline CDR1 is SGDLS and CDR2 is YYNGEE. The CDR3 length is 15 residues. With 5 bases clipped from V and 4 bases from J, the junction kept 9 bases outside the gene matches.

V gene TRBV5-1 combines with J gene TRBJ1-1; 7 positions match TRBD1. V trimming: 4 bases; J trimming: 2 bases; junction bases outside the gene matches: 8. The germline V gene encodes CDR1 SGHRS and CDR2 YFSETQ. The CDR3 runs 15 residues. This CDR3 is CASSQMGDSNTEAFF. Written as DNA, the CDR3 is TGCGCCAGCAGCCAAATGGGGGACAGTAACACTGAAGCTTTCTTT.

V usage is TRBV6-5 and J usage is TRBJ2-1; the D gene is possibly TRBD2 (5 bases). Trimming shortened V by 2 bases and J by 3 bases, and 14 bases separated the two germline ends. Germline CDR1 MNHEY, CDR2 SVGAGI. This CDR3 has 16 residues. CDR3 region: CASSYKALADYNEQFF. CDR3 bases: TGTGCCAGCAGTTACAAGGCCCTAGCTGACTACAATGAGCAGTTCTTC.

This clone was seen only once. V is TRBV9 and J is TRBJ1-1, with 7 nucleotides matching TRBD1. The CDR3 sequence is 19 residues long. Germline loops: CDR1 SGDLS, CDR2 YYNGEE. V lost 3 bases and J lost 0; bases outside the gene matches: 17. The CDR3 DNA reads as TGTGCCAGCAGCGCCACCTCACAGAGGGGACAGCTCATGAACACTGAAGCTTTCTTT. Protein product: CASSATSQRGQLMNTEAFF.

CDR3 residues: CASSYRPGNTIYF. The CDR3 nucleotides are TGTGCCAGCAGTTACCGTCCTGGAAACACCATATATTTT. V and J are TRBV6-5 and TRBJ1-3; D unclear. V was cut by 2 bases and J by 2 bases, with 4 bases left in between. This CDR3 comprises 13 residues. CDR1 is MNHEY and CDR2 is SVGAGI in the germline V gene.

The V call is TRBV30, the J call TRBJ1-5; TRBD1 is a possible D gene (5 bases). CDR1 is GTSNPN, CDR2 SVGIG, per germline (reference sequence). The CDR3 totals 13 residues. Between the trimmed V and J ends, which lost 2 bases and 4 bases, there was a span of 9 bases. Written as DNA, the CDR3 is TGTGCCTGGAGTCGACAGAGAAATCAGCCCCAGCATTTT. This sequence encodes CAWSRQRNQPQHF.

The chain employs TRBV4-1 and TRBJ2-2, with 9 nucleotides matching TRBD1. CDR1 and CDR2 from the germline V gene are MGHRA and YSYEKL. This CDR3 spans 16 amino acids. V was pared by 0 bases and J by 3 bases, with 2 bases of the junction left unmatched. CDR3 DNA sequence: TGCGCCAGCAGCCAAGACGGGACAGGGTACACCGGGGAGCTGTTTTTT. Translation gives CASSQDGTGYTGELFF.

The chain is built from TRBV7-9 and TRBJ2-1, with 7 bases fitting TRBD2. Germline CDR1 SEHNR, CDR2 FQNEAQ (reference sequence). Trimming cost V 1 base and J 4 bases; bases outside gene matches: 4. The length of the CDR3 is 15 residues. Here the CDR3 DNA reads TGTGCCAGCAGCTTAGGGATGGGAGGGTACAATGAGCAGTTCTTC. It translates to CASSLGMGGYNEQFF.

The rearrangement uses TRBV4-2 and TRBJ1-2, with 8 bases aligning to TRBD1. Germline CDR1 LGHNA, CDR2 YNFKEQ. V lost 4 bases and J lost 0; bases outside the gene matches: 7. The CDR3 runs 16 residues. CDR3 residues: CASSPEGTGSNYGYTF. CDR3 nucleotides: TGTGCCAGCAGCCCAGAAGGGACAGGCTCTAACTATGGCTACACCTTC.

The J gene is TRBJ2-1, the V gene TRBV4-3; TRBD2 is a possible D gene (6 bases). Germline CDR1 is LGHNA and CDR2 is YSLEER. V lost 3 bases to trimming and J lost 8 bases, with 11 bases between them. The CDR3 is 13 residues long. The chain's CDR3 is CASSQGGRYEQFF. Here the CDR3 DNA reads TGCGCCAGCAGCCAGGGGGGTAGATATGAGCAGTTCTTC.